This T cell receptor (beta chain) emerged from a study of CD8 T cells in Susac syndrome. The junction had 18 bases not matched to a gene; V was cut back by 2 bases and J by 7 bases. CDR1 is PRHDT and CDR2 is FYEKMQ in the germline V gene (reference sequence). The CDR3 runs to 19 residues. After extraction with the RNeasy kit, 0.5 to 1 ug of the RNA was reverse transcribed using random hexamers. Amplification of TCR beta CDR3 used immunoSEQ multiplex PCR across 54 Vbeta and 13 Jbeta. A single record per CDR3 protein comes from TCRdb applying MiXCR to the immunoSEQ multiplex PCR reads. The table lists around 280,000 distinct CDR3 sequences, approximately 85% of them singletons.

The origin of this receptor is a human donor with multiple sclerosis. V and J are TRBV13 and TRBJ2-1; TRBD1 matches at 9 bases. Sequencing was performed on CD8+ T cells from PBMCs. CDR3 loop: CASSLLRFWYRGRWNEQFF. In DNA, the CDR3 is TGTGCCAGCAGCTTATTGCGGTTTTGGTACAGGGGGCGATGGAATGAGCAGTTCTTC.